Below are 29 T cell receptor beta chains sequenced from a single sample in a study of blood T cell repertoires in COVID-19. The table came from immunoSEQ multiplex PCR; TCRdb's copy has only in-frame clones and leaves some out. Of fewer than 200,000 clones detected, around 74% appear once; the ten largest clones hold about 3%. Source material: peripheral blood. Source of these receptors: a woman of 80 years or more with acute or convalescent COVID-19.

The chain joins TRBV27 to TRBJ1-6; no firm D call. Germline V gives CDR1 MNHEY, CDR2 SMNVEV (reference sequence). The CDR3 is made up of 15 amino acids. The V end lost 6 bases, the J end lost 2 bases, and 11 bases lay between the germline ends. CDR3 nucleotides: TGTGCCAGCAGGCGAGAGGGCCCCTATAATTCACCCCTCCACTTT. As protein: CASRREGPYNSPLHF.

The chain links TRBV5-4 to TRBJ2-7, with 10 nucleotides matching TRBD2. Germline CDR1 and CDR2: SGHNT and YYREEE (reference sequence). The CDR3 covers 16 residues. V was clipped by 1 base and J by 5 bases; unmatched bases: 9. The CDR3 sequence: CASSLRLEGTSDEQYF. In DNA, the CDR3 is TGTGCCAGCAGCTTGAGGCTCGAGGGGACTAGCGACGAGCAGTACTTC.

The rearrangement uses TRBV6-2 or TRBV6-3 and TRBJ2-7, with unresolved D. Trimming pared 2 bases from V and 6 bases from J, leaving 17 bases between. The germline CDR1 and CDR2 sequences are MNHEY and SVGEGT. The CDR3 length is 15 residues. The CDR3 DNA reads TGTGCCAGCAGTTACGAGGCCCGGCGGTCGGGCGAGCAGTACTTC. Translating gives CASSYEARRSGEQYF.

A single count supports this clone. The CDR3 loop reads CASSLLSGSRNIQYF. CDR3 sequence (DNA): TGTGCCAGCAGCTTACTTAGCGGGAGTCGAAACATTCAGTACTTC. The chain carries TRBV11-2 and TRBJ2-4, with 9 bases lining up with TRBD2. The CDR3 has 15 amino acids. V trimming: 2 bases; J trimming: 6 bases; junction bases outside the gene matches: 5. Germline-derived CDR1 and CDR2 are SGHAT and FQNNGV.

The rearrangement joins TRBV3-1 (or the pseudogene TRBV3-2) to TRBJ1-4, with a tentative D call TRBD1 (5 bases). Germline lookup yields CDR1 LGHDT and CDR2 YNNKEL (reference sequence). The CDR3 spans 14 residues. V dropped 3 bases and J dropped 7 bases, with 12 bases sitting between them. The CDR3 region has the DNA TGTGCCAGCAGCCAGGACACGGTTTCTGAAAAACTGTTTTTT. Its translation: CASSQDTVSEKLFF.

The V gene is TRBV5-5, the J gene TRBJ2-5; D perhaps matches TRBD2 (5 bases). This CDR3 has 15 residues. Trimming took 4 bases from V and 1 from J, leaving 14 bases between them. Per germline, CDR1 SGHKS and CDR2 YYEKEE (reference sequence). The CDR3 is CASSPERRIQETQYF. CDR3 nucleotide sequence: TGTGCCAGCAGCCCCGAGCGGAGGATCCAAGAGACCCAGTACTTC. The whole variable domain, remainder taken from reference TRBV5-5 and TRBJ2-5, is DAGVTQSPTHLIKTRGQQVTLRCSPISGHKSVSWYQQVLGQGPQFIFQYYEKEERGRGNFPDRFSARQFPNYSSELNVNALLLGDSALYLCASSPERRIQETQYFGPGTRLLVL.

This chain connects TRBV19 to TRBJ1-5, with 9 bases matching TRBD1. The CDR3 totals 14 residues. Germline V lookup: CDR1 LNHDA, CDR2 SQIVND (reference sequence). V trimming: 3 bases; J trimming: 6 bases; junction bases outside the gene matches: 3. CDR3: CASSMGTGPQPQHF. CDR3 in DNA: TGTGCCAGTAGTATGGGGACAGGGCCTCAGCCCCAGCATTTT.

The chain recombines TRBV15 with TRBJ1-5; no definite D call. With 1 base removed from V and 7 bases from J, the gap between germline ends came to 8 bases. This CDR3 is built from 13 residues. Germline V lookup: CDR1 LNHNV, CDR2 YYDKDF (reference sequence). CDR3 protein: CATSRVQQQPQHF. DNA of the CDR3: TGTGCCACCAGCAGAGTACAGCAACAGCCCCAGCATTTT.

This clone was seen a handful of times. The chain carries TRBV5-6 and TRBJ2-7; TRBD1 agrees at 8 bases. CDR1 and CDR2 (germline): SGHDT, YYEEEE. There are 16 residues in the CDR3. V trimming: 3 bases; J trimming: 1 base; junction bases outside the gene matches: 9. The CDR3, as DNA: TGTGCCAGCAGCTGGACAGGGAATTTCCATTCCTACGAGCAGTACTTC. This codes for CASSWTGNFHSYEQYF.

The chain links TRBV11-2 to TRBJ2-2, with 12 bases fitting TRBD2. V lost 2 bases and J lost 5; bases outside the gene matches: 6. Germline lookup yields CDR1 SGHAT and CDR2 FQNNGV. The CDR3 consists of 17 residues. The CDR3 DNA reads TGTGCCAGCAGCTTAATCGCCGGGACTAGCGGGACCGGGGAGCTGTTTTTT. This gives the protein CASSLIAGTSGTGELFF.

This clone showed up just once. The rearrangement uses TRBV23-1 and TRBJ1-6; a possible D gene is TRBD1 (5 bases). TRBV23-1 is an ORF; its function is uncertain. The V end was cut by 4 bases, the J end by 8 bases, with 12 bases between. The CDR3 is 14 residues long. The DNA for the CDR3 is TGCGCCAGCAGTCTTTCAGGGTTGGATTCACCCCTCCACTTT. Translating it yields CASSLSGLDSPLHF.

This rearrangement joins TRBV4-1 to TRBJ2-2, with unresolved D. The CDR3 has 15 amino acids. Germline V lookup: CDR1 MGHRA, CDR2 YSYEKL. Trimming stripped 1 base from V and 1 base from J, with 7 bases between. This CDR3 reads CASSQGQVNTGELFF. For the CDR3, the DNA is TGCGCCAGCAGCCAAGGCCAGGTGAACACCGGGGAGCTGTTTTTT.

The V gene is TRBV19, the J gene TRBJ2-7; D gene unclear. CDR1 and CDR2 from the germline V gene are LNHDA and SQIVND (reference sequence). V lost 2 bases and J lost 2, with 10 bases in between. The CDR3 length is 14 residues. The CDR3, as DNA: TGTGCCAGTAGTATACCCGGTACAGCCTACGAGCAGTACTTC. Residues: CASSIPGTAYEQYF.

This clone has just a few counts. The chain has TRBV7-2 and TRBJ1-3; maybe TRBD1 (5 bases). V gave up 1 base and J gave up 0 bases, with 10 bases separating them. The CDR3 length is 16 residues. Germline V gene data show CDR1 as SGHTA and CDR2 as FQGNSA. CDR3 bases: TGTGCCAGCAGCTTAGGATCGACAGCCTCTGGAAACACCATATATTTT. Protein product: CASSLGSTASGNTIYF.

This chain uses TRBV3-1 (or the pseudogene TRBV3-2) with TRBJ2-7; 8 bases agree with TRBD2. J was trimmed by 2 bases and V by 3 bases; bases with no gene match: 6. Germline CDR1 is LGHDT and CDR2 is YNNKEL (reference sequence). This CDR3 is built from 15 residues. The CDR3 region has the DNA TGTGCCAGCAGCCAGAGCGGGAGTATCGCCTACGAGCAGTACTTC. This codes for CASSQSGSIAYEQYF.

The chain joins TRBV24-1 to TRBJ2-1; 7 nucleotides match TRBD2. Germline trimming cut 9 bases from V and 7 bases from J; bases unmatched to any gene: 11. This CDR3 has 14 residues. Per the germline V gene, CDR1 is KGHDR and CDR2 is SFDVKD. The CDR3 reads CATGSSGLLNEQFF. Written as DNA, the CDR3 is TGTGCCACCGGATCCTCGGGACTACTAAATGAGCAGTTCTTC.

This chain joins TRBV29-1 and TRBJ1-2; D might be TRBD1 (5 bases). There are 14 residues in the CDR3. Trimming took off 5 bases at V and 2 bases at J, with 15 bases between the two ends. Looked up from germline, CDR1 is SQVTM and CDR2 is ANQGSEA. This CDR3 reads CSVYRTPGNYGYTF. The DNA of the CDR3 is TGCAGCGTTTACAGGACACCAGGCAACTATGGCTACACCTTC.

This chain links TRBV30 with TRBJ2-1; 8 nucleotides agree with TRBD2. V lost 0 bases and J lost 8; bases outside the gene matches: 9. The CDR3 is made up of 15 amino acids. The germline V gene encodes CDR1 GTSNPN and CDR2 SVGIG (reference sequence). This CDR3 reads CAWSVGTSGRDEQFF. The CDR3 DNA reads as TGTGCCTGGAGTGTTGGAACTAGCGGAAGGGATGAGCAGTTCTTC.

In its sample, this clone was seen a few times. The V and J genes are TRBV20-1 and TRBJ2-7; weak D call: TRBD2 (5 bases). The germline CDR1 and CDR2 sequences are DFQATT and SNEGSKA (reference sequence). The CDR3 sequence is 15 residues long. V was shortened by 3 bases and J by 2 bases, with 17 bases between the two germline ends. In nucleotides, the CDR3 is TGCAGTGCTAGTGGTGAAAGTGGGAGCCCCTACGAGCAGTACTTC. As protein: CSASGESGSPYEQYF.

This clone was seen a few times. The CDR3 reads CASSITDYYGYTF. The CDR3 bases are TGTGCCAGTAGTATAACCGACTACTATGGCTACACCTTC. J is TRBJ1-2 and V is TRBV19; unclear D gene. CDR1 LNHDA and CDR2 SQIVND come from the germline V gene (reference sequence). This CDR3 contains 13 residues. V lost 2 bases, J lost 3 bases, and 7 bases lay in between.

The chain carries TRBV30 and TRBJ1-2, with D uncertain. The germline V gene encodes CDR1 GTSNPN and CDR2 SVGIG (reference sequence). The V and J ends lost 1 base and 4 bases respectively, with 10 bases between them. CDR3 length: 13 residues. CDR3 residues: CAWSASRGYGYTF. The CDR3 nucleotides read TGTGCCTGGAGTGCCTCGCGTGGCTATGGCTACACCTTC.

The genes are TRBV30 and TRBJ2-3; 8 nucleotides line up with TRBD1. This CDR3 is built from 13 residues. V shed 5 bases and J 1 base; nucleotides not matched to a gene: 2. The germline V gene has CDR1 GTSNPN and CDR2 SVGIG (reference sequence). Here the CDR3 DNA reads TGTGCCTGGGCGACAGGGGGCACAGATACGCAGTATTTT. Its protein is CAWATGGTDTQYF.

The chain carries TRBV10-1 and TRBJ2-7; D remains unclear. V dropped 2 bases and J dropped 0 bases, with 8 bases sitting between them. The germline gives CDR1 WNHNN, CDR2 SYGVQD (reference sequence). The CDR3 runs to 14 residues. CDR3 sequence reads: CASSEESSSYEQYF. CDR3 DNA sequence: TGCGCCAGCAGTGAGGAATCCAGCTCCTACGAGCAGTACTTC.

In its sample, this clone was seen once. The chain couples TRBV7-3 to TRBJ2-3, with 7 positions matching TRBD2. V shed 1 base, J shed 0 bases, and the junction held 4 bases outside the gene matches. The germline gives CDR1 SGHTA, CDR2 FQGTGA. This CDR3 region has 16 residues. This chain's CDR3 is CASSLIAGSSTDTQYF. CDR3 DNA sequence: TGTGCCAGCAGCTTAATAGCGGGCTCAAGCACAGATACGCAGTATTTT.

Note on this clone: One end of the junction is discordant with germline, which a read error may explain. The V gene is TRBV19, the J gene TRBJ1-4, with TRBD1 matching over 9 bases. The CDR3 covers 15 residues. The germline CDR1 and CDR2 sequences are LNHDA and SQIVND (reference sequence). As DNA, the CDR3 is TGTGCCAGTAAACTACAGGGGGCGAATAATGAGAAACTGTTTTTT. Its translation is CASKLQGANNEKLFF.

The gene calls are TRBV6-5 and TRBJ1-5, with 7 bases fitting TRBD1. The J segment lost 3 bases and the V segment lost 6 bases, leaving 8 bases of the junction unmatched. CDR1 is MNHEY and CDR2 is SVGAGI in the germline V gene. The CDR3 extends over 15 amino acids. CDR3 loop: CASREDRRFNQPQHF. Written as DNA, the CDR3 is TGTGCCAGCAGAGAGGACAGGAGATTCAATCAGCCCCAGCATTTT.

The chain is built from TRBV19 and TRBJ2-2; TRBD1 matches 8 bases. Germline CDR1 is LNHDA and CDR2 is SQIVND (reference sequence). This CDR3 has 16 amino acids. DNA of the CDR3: TGTGCTTCCAAGACCGGGACAGGCCGAGACACCGGGGAGCTGTTTTTT. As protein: CASKTGTGRDTGELFF.

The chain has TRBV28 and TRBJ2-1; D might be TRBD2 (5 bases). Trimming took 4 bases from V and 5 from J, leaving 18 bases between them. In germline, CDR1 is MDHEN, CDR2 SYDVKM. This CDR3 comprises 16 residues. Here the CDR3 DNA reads TGTGCCAGCAGTTCGATCGAGGGAGCGTGGGACAATGAGCAGTTCTTC. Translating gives CASSSIEGAWDNEQFF.

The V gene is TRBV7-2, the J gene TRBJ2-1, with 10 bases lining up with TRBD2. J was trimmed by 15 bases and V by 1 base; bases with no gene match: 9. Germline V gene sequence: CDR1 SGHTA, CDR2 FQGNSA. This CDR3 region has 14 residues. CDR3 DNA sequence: TGTGCCAGCAGCTTAGGGACTAGCGGAGGATGGCGGTTCTTC. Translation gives CASSLGTSGGWRFF.